This T cell receptor beta chain was found in a study of blood T cell repertoires in COVID-19. Study context: Researchers got acute and convalescent COVID-19 samples from the United States, Italy and Spain. PBMCs, B-cell-depleted T cells, or T cells were the source of the cDNA or gDNA that made up the material.

This CDR3 spans 12 amino acids. V gave up 6 bases and J gave up 4 bases; unmatched junction bases: 2. Germline-derived CDR1 and CDR2 are SNHLY and FYNNEI. Authors' processing steps: Reference gene primer amplification in the assay estimated nucleated cell counts. TCRdb's copy holds only in-frame clones and misses some; the assay was immunoSEQ multiplex PCR. The DNA was the basis for D and trimming; V, J and clone size are from that table. The sample shows fewer than 200,000 clones, 70% to 90% of them seen only once. This chain uses TRBV2 with TRBJ2-7, with TRBD1 matching 8 bases. The sample was peripheral blood. This receptor was identified in a woman at least 80 years old with COVID-19, enrolled during active disease. CDR3 bases: TGTGCCAGCAGGGACAGGGTGTACGAGCAGTACTTC. Amino acid sequence: CASRDRVYEQYF. The variable domain in full, completed from reference TRBV2 and TRBJ2-7, reads EPEVTQTPSHQVTQMGQEVILRCVPISNHLYFYWYRQILGQKVEFLVSFYNNEISEKSEIFDDQFSVERPDGSNFTLKIRSTKLEDSAMYFCASRDRVYEQYFGPGTRLTVT.